This record concerns one T cell receptor (beta chain) sequence. Antigen: not known. This sample was taken from a study of shared clonotypes between healthy human individuals. Study-wide background: Researchers drew samples from two women and three men aged 18 to 49.

General study points: Larger estimated richness was generally seen in naive subsets than in memory subsets.

This CDR3 is 14 amino acids long. Per the germline V gene, CDR1 is SGHRS and CDR2 is YFSETQ. The V end lost 1 base, the J end lost 3 bases, and 11 bases lay between the germline ends. CD45RO-negative, CCR7-positively selected cells formed the naive CD8 fraction, excluding terminally differentiated effector memory CD45RA+ cells. Each sample came from a Caucasian adult donor living in Nashville, Tennessee. The data were produced by immunoSEQ multiplex PCR, yet TCRdb's version contains in-frame clones alone and is incomplete. The table shows roughly 850,000 clones, with 95% to 97% occurring only once. The receptor's source is a man under 40 in good health. The specimen sequenced was naive CD8+ T cells sorted from blood. The J gene is TRBJ2-7, the V gene TRBV5-1; D ambiguous. The CDR3 sequence: CASSLSGPNYEQYF. For the CDR3, the DNA is TGCGCCAGCAGCTTGTCTGGACCTAACTACGAGCAGTACTTC.